The 28 T cell receptor beta chains listed next were all sequenced from one sample in a study of T cell clonality in common variable immunodeficiency. The assay was immunoSEQ multiplex PCR, and TCRdb's table has in-frame clones only and misses some. The specimen has around 32,000 clones, none found just once. Specimen: peripheral blood mononuclear cells. The source of these receptors is a person between 18 and 75 years old in good health.

The sample holds a few counts of this clone. The read comes to an end 3 residues before the CDR3 does, leaving the germline J gene to fill in the end. The chain has TRBV5-3 and TRBJ2-3; D is ambiguous. TRBV5-3 is an ORF, and what it does is uncertain. The CDR3 is made up of 15 amino acids. V lost 2 bases and J lost 6, with 16 bases in between. The CDR3 region is CARSFGLPYPDTQYF. The part of the CDR3 DNA that was read is TGTGCCAGAAGCTTTGGGCTACCTTACCCGGATACG.

With regard to this clone: Sequencing ends 3 residues short of the CDR3 end; the germline J gene provides the rest. The gene calls are TRBV6-1 and TRBJ2-3; maybe TRBD1 (5 bases). Germline V gives CDR1 MNHNS, CDR2 SASEGT. The CDR3 is 14 residues long. CDR3 protein: CASSDRGRSQPQYF. The CDR3 DNA, read in part, is TGTGCCAGCAGTGATAGGGGAAGAAGTCAGCCG.

The table lists this clone with a few counts. The read ends 3 residues early relative to the CDR3; the germline J gene fills the gap. The V and J genes are TRBV2 and TRBJ2-3; no firm D call. Germline values: CDR1 SNHLY, CDR2 FYNNEI. CDR3 length: 14 amino acids. The CDR3 is CASSETVINQPQYF. The DNA read from the CDR3 is TGTGCCAGCAGCGAGACTGTAATCAATCAGCCG.

Ten or more counts support this clone. The read is 3 residues too short to cover the CDR3 end, so that end is filled in from the germline J gene. The chain uses TRBV6-4 and TRBJ2-2; 12 bases match TRBD2. Germline V gene data show CDR1 as MRHNA and CDR2 as SNTAGT. This CDR3 is 16 amino acids long. The V and J ends lost 8 bases and 6 bases, in that order; junction bases with no gene match: 10. The CDR3 reads CASGTTSGGPPGELFF. Incomplete CDR3 DNA: TGTGCCAGCGGAACGACTAGCGGGGGTCCCCCCGGGGAG.

This clone was seen many times. One end of the junction varies from germline; a read error may be responsible. The CDR3 end lies 3 residues beyond the end of the read and is filled in from the germline J gene. The V gene is TRBV7-7, the J gene TRBJ2-5; 7 bases agree with TRBD2. In germline, CDR1 is SSHAT, CDR2 FNYEAQ (reference sequence). The CDR3 extends over 16 amino acids. CDR3 loop: CASSLGAAGIQETQYF. The part of the CDR3 DNA that was read is TGTGCTAGCAGCTTAGGTGCAGCGGGGATCCAAGAGACC. The full variable domain, rest sourced from reference TRBV7-7 and TRBJ2-5, is GAGVSQSPRYKVTKRGQDVTLRCDPISSHATLYWYQQALGQGPEFLTYFNYEAQPDKSGLPSDRFSAERPEGSISTLTIQRTEQRDSAMYRCASSLGAAGIQETQYFGPGTRLLVL.

This clone was recorded at least ten times. The read ends 3 residues shy of where the CDR3 ends; the end is completed using the germline J gene. This chain connects TRBV10-3 to TRBJ2-3, with a possible D match to TRBD2 (5 bases). The CDR3 length is 15 residues. Germline V gives CDR1 ENHRY, CDR2 SYGVKD. The CDR3 sequence: CAISDRGYSNQPQYF. The DNA read from the CDR3 is TGTGCCATCAGTGATCGGGGATATAGCAATCAGCCG.

Many counts were recorded for this clone. The read stops 3 residues short of the end of the CDR3; the missing end is completed from the germline J gene. This same CDR3 is encoded by further DNA sequences in the sample. V and J are TRBV30 and TRBJ1-1, with a possible D match to TRBD1 (5 bases). Germline CDR1 GTSNPN, CDR2 SVGIG (reference sequence). CDR3 length equals 11 residues. The CDR3 loop is CAWRGGGAAFF. The CDR3 bases that were read are TGTGCCTGGAGGGGGGGAGGGGCC.

This clone occurred many times. The read finishes 3 residues shy of the CDR3 end, and the germline J gene is used to complete it. The chain joins TRBV12-3 or TRBV12-4 to TRBJ2-4; the D is unclear. V was shortened by 2 bases and J by 3 bases, with 14 bases between the two germline ends. The CDR3 runs 16 residues. The sequenced CDR3 bases are TGTGCCAGCAGTTTACGGTTCCCTCACCGCAAAAACATT. Protein sequence: CASSLRFPHRKNI. The full CDR3 reads CASSLRFPHRKNIQYF.

This clone was detected ten times or more. Read data end 3 residues before the CDR3 end; the end is taken from the germline J gene. The gene calls are TRBV20-1 and TRBJ1-2, with TRBD1 matching over 7 bases. Germline V CDR1 and CDR2: DFQATT, SNEGSKA (reference sequence). Losses at the gene ends were 6 bases for V and 3 bases for J; bases not matched to a gene: 7. This CDR3 contains 13 residues. CDR3 DNA (partial): TGCAGTGCCATCCAGGGGGTAGACTATGGC. This encodes CSAIQGVDYG. The CDR3, in full, reads CSAIQGVDYGYTF.

This clone was counted many times. The read gets to within 3 residues of the CDR3 end, and the germline J gene fills in the rest. The chain uses TRBV23-1 and TRBJ2-5, with TRBD2 matching over 7 bases. TRBV23-1 carries the ORF label, with uncertain function. V dropped 3 bases and J dropped 0; count of bases not matched to a gene: 10. This CDR3 is built from 17 residues. The CDR3 sequence: CASSHVFWAGDQETQYF. The covered CDR3 bases are TGCGCCAGCAGTCACGTTTTTTGGGCGGGGGACCAAGAGACC.

This clone turned up a few times. Read sequence stops 3 residues before the CDR3 end, and the germline J gene provides the missing end. The chain combines TRBV11-2 with TRBJ1-2, with D uncertain. V was clipped by 2 bases and J by 1 base, with 8 bases between them. CDR1 SGHAT and CDR2 FQNNGV come from the germline V gene. The CDR3 is 14 amino acids. This chain's CDR3 is CASSLSTGNYGYTF. The sequenced part of the CDR3 DNA is TGTGCCAGCAGCTTATCAACGGGTAACTATGGC.

In this sample, this clone turned up many times. With the read ending 3 residues before the CDR3 end, the germline J gene is used to fill in that end. V is TRBV6-4 and J is TRBJ1-1; D is possibly TRBD1 (6 bases). Per the germline V gene, CDR1 is MRHNA and CDR2 is SNTAGT. The CDR3 runs to 14 residues. Trimming removed 0 bases from V and 4 bases from J, with 9 bases in between. The part of the CDR3 DNA that was read is TGTGCCAGCAGTGACTCGTCCAGGGGCACTGAA. Amino acids: CASSDSSRGTE. The CDR3, in full, reads CASSDSSRGTEAFF.

This clone has at least ten counts. The read ends 3 residues before the CDR3 terminus; that terminus is restored from the germline J gene. The chain carries TRBV20-1 and TRBJ2-3; D perhaps matches TRBD2 (6 bases). Germline V lookup: CDR1 DFQATT, CDR2 SNEGSKA (reference sequence). The CDR3 is 15 residues long. Between the trimmed V and J ends, which lost 6 bases and 4 bases, there was a span of 20 bases. The CDR3 here is CSASNGGTLADTQYF. The CDR3 DNA, read in part, is TGCAGTGCCTCGAATGGAGGGACTCTGGCAGATACG.

This clone showed up many times. The read terminates 3 residues before the CDR3 end, so the remaining end is supplied by the germline J gene. The rearrangement links TRBV20-1 to TRBJ1-5; the D is unclear. Between the trimmed V and J ends, which lost 6 bases and 0 bases, there was a span of 24 bases. The CDR3 is made up of 18 amino acids. Germline V lookup: CDR1 DFQATT, CDR2 SNEGSKA (reference sequence). Partial CDR3 DNA: TGCAGTGCCCGAAGTGACGTACAGTTAGTTATTAGCAATCAGCCC. Its translation: CSARSDVQLVISNQP. The CDR3 reads in full as CSARSDVQLVISNQPQHF.

This clone was seen repeatedly, ten times or more. The CDR3 goes on 3 residues after the read ends, and that part is filled in from the germline J gene. The rearrangement uses TRBV5-4 and TRBJ1-2; the D is unclear. V lost 2 bases and J 7 bases, leaving 15 bases between the germline ends. Germline CDR1 and CDR2: SGHNT and YYREEE (reference sequence). There are 14 residues in the CDR3. The part of the CDR3 DNA that was read is TGTGCCAGCAGCTTTGAAGGAGGGTCGGTTGGC. This codes for CASSFEGGSVG. The full CDR3 protein reads CASSFEGGSVGYTF.

This clone showed up many times. The read finishes 3 residues shy of the CDR3 end, and the germline J gene is used to complete it. The J gene is TRBJ2-5, the V gene TRBV18; possible D gene TRBD1, 6 bases. V lost 3 bases and J lost 4, with 12 bases in between. Germline V lookup: CDR1 KGHSH, CDR2 LQKENI. This CDR3 contains 14 residues. CDR3 sequence reads: CASSPTQGRETQYF. The CDR3 bases that were read are TGTGCCAGCTCACCGACACAGGGTCGAGAGACC.

This clone came up many times. The read stops 3 residues short of the end of the CDR3; the missing end is completed from the germline J gene. The chain is built from TRBV10-3 and TRBJ1-1; TRBD1 might be the D (6 bases). The germline V and J ends were trimmed by 4 bases and 1 base, with 16 bases remaining between them. CDR3 length: 16 residues. Germline values: CDR1 ENHRY, CDR2 SYGVKD. CDR3: CAISGGGGASNTEAFF. The sequenced CDR3 bases are TGTGCCATCAGTGGAGGCGGGGGCGCATCGAACACTGAA.

This clone was detected ten times or more. The missing CDR3 end, 3 residues past where the read stops, is filled in from the germline J gene. The chain has TRBV5-5 and TRBJ2-7; 8 nucleotides line up with TRBD1. Germline-derived CDR1 and CDR2 are SGHKS and YYEKEE (reference sequence). The length of the CDR3 is 15 residues. The V and J ends lost 4 bases and 3 bases, in that order; junction bases with no gene match: 9. CDR3 sequence: CASSPRAGGIYEQYF. The part of the CDR3 DNA that was read is TGTGCCAGCAGCCCAAGGGCAGGGGGCATCTACGAG.

A remark on this clone: Mismatch with germline at one junction end may stem from a read error. The observed sequence ends 3 residues before the CDR3 terminus, with the missing tail filled in from the germline J gene. Other DNA sequences in the same sample also yield this CDR3. J is TRBJ1-1 and V is TRBV30; the match to TRBD1 covers 9 bases. The CDR3 has 14 amino acids. Looked up from germline, CDR1 is GTSNPN and CDR2 is SVGIG (reference sequence). CDR3 region: CAWTGGTGNTEAFF. CDR3 DNA (partial): TGTGCCTGGACCGGAGGGACAGGGAACACTGAG.

This clone has ten or more counts. Read data end 3 residues before the CDR3 end; the end is taken from the germline J gene. V and J are TRBV29-1 and TRBJ2-7; 12 bases match TRBD1. Per germline, CDR1 SQVTM and CDR2 ANQGSEA. The CDR3 totals 16 residues. Germline trimming cut 3 bases from V and 2 bases from J; bases unmatched to any gene: 8. This CDR3 is CSVDGARDRGPYEQYF. Partial CDR3 DNA: TGCAGCGTTGATGGGGCTCGGGACAGGGGGCCCTACGAG.

This clone was observed at least ten times. The read gets to within 3 residues of the CDR3 end, and the germline J gene fills in the rest. V gene TRBV7-9 combines with J gene TRBJ2-2; 11 bases are shared with TRBD2. The CDR3 totals 15 residues. From germline, CDR1 is SEHNR and CDR2 FQNEAQ (reference sequence). V lost 5 bases to trimming and J lost 9 bases; unmatched junction nucleotides: 8. CDR3 DNA (partial): TGTGCCAGCAGCGAAGGTAGACTAGCGGGACGGGAG. The encoded protein is CASSEGRLAGRE. The entire CDR3 protein is CASSEGRLAGRELFF.

In this sample, this clone turned up many times. The read finishes 3 residues shy of the CDR3 end, and the germline J gene is used to complete it. The V call is TRBV2, the J call TRBJ2-7; TRBD2 agrees at 13 bases. The junction had 7 bases not matched to a gene; V was cut back by 7 bases and J by 4 bases. The CDR3 covers 15 residues. Germline values: CDR1 SNHLY, CDR2 FYNNEI. The CDR3 reads CASKRTGLAGYEQYF. The sequenced part of the CDR3 DNA is TGTGCCAGCAAGAGAACGGGACTAGCGGGGTACGAG.

This clone showed up many times. The CDR3 is cut off 3 residues early in the read; its end comes from the germline J gene. J is TRBJ1-2 and V is TRBV29-1; TRBD1 agrees at 7 bases. CDR1 is SQVTM and CDR2 is ANQGSEA in the germline V gene. V lost 6 bases, J lost 3 bases, and 4 bases stayed unmatched. This CDR3 contains 12 residues. This CDR3 reads CSVWGQHYGYTF. CDR3 DNA, as far as it was read: TGCAGCGTCTGGGGACAGCACTATGGC. Variable domain in full (rest from reference TRBV29-1 and TRBJ1-2): SAVISQKPSRDICQRGTSLTIQCQVDSQVTMMFWYRQQPGQSLTLIATANQGSEATYESGFVIDKFPISRPNLTFSTLTVSNMSPEDSSIYLCSVWGQHYGYTFGSGTRLTVV.

Worth noting for this clone: The read terminates 3 residues ahead of where the CDR3 ends, so the germline J gene completes it. This chain links TRBV6-1 with TRBJ1-2; tentatively, D is TRBD1 (5 bases). Germline V gives CDR1 MNHNS, CDR2 SASEGT. The germline V and J ends were trimmed by 4 bases and 5 bases, with 11 bases remaining between them. The CDR3 spans 13 residues. CDR3 region: CASSGQGWYGYTF. CDR3 DNA, as far as it was read: TGTGCCAGCAGTGGTCAGGGATGGTATGGC.

This clone occurred many times. Read coverage stops 3 residues before the CDR3 terminus; the germline J gene supplies the remainder. J is TRBJ2-6 and V is TRBV6-1, with TRBD1 matching over 7 bases. The CDR3 is made up of 16 amino acids. Germline assignment: CDR1 MNHNS and CDR2 SASEGT. Trimming took 4 bases from V and 0 from J; bases not matched to a gene: 3. Partial CDR3 DNA: TGTGCCAGCAGTGGAGGGGGCCCCTCTGGGGCCAACGTC. Translating it yields CASSGGGPSGANV. The whole CDR3 region reads CASSGGGPSGANVLTF.

This clone was counted at least ten times. The read halts 3 residues ahead of the CDR3 end, with the missing end drawn from the germline J gene. The gene calls are TRBV12-3 or TRBV12-4 and TRBJ2-2, with D tentatively TRBD1 (6 bases). The V and J ends lost 4 bases and 6 bases respectively, with 6 bases between them. The CDR3 has 12 residues. This chain's CDR3 is CASSSGAGELFF. The sequenced CDR3 bases are TGTGCCAGCAGTTCAGGGGCCGGGGAG.

This clone was detected ten times or more. The read ends 3 residues before the CDR3 terminus; that terminus is restored from the germline J gene. The chain carries TRBV5-6 and TRBJ2-7; TRBD2 aligns across 10 bases. Germline V lookup: CDR1 SGHDT, CDR2 YYEEEE. With V trimmed by 6 bases and J by 3 bases, 9 bases remained unmatched. The CDR3 loop spans 15 amino acids. CDR3 DNA, as far as it was read: TGTGCCAGCACCTCTGGGTCTAGCGGGAGCTACGAG. Its translation: CASTSGSSGSYE. The full CDR3 sequence reads CASTSGSSGSYEQYF.

Ten or more counts support this clone. The read finishes 3 residues shy of the CDR3 end, and the germline J gene is used to complete it. V gene TRBV29-1 combines with J gene TRBJ2-7; TRBD1 aligns across 10 bases. The CDR3 consists of 13 residues. V gave up 6 bases and J gave up 4 bases; unmatched junction bases: 6. Germline V gene sequence: CDR1 SQVTM, CDR2 ANQGSEA. CDR3 region: CSVEGQGKYEQYF. The part of the CDR3 DNA that was read is TGCAGCGTCGAGGGACAGGGGAAGTACGAG.